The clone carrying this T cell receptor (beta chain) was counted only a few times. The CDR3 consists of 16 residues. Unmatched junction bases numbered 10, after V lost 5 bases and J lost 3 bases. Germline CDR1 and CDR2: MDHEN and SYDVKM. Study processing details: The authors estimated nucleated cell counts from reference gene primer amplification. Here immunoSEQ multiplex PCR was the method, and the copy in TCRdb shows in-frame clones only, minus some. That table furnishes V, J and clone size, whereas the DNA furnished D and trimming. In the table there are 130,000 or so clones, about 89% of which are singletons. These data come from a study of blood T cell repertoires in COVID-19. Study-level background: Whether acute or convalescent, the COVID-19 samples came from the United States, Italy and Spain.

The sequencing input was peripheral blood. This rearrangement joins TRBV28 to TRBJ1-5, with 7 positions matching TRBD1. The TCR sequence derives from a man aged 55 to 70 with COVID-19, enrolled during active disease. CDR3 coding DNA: TGTGCCAGCAGTCATAACAGGGGATCCCCCAATCAGCCCCAGCATTTT. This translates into CASSHNRGSPNQPQHF.